The next 12 T cell receptor beta chains were all read from a single sample in a study of blood T cell repertoires in COVID-19. Libraries were prepared by immunoSEQ multiplex PCR; TCRdb keeps only in-frame clonotypes and omits some of them. This sample yields under 120,000 clones, of which 85% to 90% are seen a single time; about 34% belongs to the top ten. The sample taken for sequencing was peripheral blood. These receptors were collected from a woman at least 80 years old with acute or convalescent COVID-19.

The CDR3, as DNA: TGTGCCAGCAGCTTAGTTTCATACGAGCAGTACTTC. Protein: CASSLVSYEQYF. The V and J genes are TRBV7-9 and TRBJ2-7, with D hard to call. V was trimmed by 1 base and J by 4 bases, leaving 5 bases between them. Germline CDR1 is SEHNR and CDR2 is FQNEAQ (reference sequence). The CDR3 is 12 residues long.

This chain joins TRBV6-1 and TRBJ1-2, with unresolved D. Germline CDR1 is MNHNS and CDR2 is SASEGT. V shed 2 bases and J shed 3 bases, with 25 bases lying between them. The CDR3 totals 19 residues. CDR3 amino acids: CASSEFFLGSQSWDYGYTF. As DNA, the CDR3 is TGTGCCAGCAGTGAATTTTTTCTAGGGAGTCAAAGTTGGGACTATGGCTACACCTTC.

The V and J genes are TRBV24-1 and TRBJ2-3; D is unclear. Looked up from germline, CDR1 is KGHDR and CDR2 is SFDVKD. The CDR3 length is 14 residues. Trimming cost V 4 bases and J 2 bases, with 9 bases left between them. The CDR3, as DNA: TGTGCCACCAGTGAACCGAGCTCCACAGATACGCAGTATTTT. Its protein product is CATSEPSSTDTQYF.

The chain employs TRBV2 and TRBJ2-3; TRBD1 matches at 7 bases. This CDR3 has 15 residues. With V trimmed by 6 bases and J by 1 base, 7 bases remained unmatched. Germline V gene data show CDR1 as SNHLY and CDR2 as FYNNEI. Here the CDR3 DNA reads TGTGCCAGCAGGACACAGGGGCCCGGCACAGATACGCAGTATTTT. Its translation: CASRTQGPGTDTQYF.

This rearrangement joins TRBV6-5 to TRBJ2-1; TRBD2 aligns across 8 bases. The germline CDR1 and CDR2 sequences are MNHEY and SVGAGI. This CDR3 is built from 14 residues. The J segment lost 7 bases and the V segment lost 4 bases, leaving 6 bases of the junction unmatched. CDR3 loop: CASSSRGGRNEQFF. CDR3 DNA: TGTGCCAGCAGTTCACGGGGGGGCAGGAATGAGCAGTTCTTC.

This sequence joins TRBV6-6 and TRBJ1-5, with 8 bases that match TRBD1. Germline V gene lookup returns CDR1 MNHNY and CDR2 SVGAGI (reference sequence). V trimming: 5 bases; J trimming: 10 bases; junction bases outside the gene matches: 7. The CDR3 spans 13 residues. The CDR3: CASSTQQGGPQHF. The CDR3, as DNA: TGTGCCAGCAGTACCCAACAGGGGGGACCCCAGCATTTT.

This chain links TRBV12-3 or TRBV12-4 with TRBJ1-2, with D hard to call. V was pared by 8 bases and J by 5 bases, with 12 bases between. This CDR3 is built from 12 residues. This chain's CDR3 is CASFTGEYGYTF. In nucleotides, the CDR3 is TGTGCCAGCTTTACCGGGGAATATGGCTACACCTTC.

The J gene is TRBJ2-3, the V gene TRBV30; 7 bases map to TRBD1. CDR1 is GTSNPN, CDR2 SVGIG, per germline (reference sequence). The junction had 2 bases not matched to a gene; V was cut back by 1 base and J by 7 bases. CDR3 length equals 12 residues. Written as DNA, the CDR3 is TGTGCCTGGAGTGGACAGGGACATACGCAGTATTTT. It codes for CAWSGQGHTQYF.

This clone was found once. The gene calls are TRBV15 and TRBJ1-2; D call uncertain. The germline CDR1 and CDR2 sequences are LNHNV and YYDKDF (reference sequence). This CDR3 spans 14 amino acids. V lost 0 bases, J lost 4 bases, and 9 bases lay in between. The CDR3 DNA follows: TGTGCCACCAGCAGAGAGGCACAGATCTATGGCTACACCTTC. This translates into CATSREAQIYGYTF.

This sequence joins TRBV5-1 and TRBJ2-1; TRBD2 matches at 8 bases. The germline CDR1 and CDR2 sequences are SGHRS and YFSETQ. The CDR3 spans 14 residues. The V and J ends lost 2 bases and 6 bases, in that order; junction bases with no gene match: 4. CDR3 sequence: CASSFNSGVNEQFF. The CDR3 DNA reads as TGCGCCAGCAGCTTCAATAGCGGGGTCAATGAGCAGTTCTTC.

The rearrangement joins TRBV10-3 to TRBJ2-7; 8 bases are a match to TRBD1. CDR3 size: 15 residues. V shed 3 bases, J shed 6 bases, and the junction held 10 bases outside the gene matches. The V gene's germline CDR1 is ENHRY and CDR2 SYGVKD. The DNA of the CDR3 is TGTGCCATCAGTGATAGGCAAGGACAGGGCTCCGAGCAGTACTTC. This gives the protein CAISDRQGQGSEQYF.

The V call is TRBV28, the J call TRBJ1-5, with a tentative D call TRBD1 (5 bases). Germline loops: CDR1 MDHEN, CDR2 SYDVKM. This CDR3 contains 15 residues. V was pared by 9 bases and J by 0 bases, with 15 bases between. The CDR3: CASNQGGYSNQPQHF. For the CDR3, the DNA is TGTGCCAGTAACCAGGGAGGTTATAGCAATCAGCCCCAGCATTTT.